The T cell receptor beta chain described here comes from a study of memory CD4+ T cells and cytomegalovirus serostatus. Study in general: Healthy Belgian adult donors included about 10 CMV-positive and 24 CMV-negative people.

CDR1 is SNHLY and CDR2 is FYNNEI in the germline V gene. The CDR3 covers 11 residues. Trimming removed 8 bases at V and 4 bases at J, with 8 bases between. For this clone: As yet, its antigen is unknown.

The assay was immunoSEQ multiplex PCR, and TCRdb's table has in-frame clones only and misses some. The data contain about 41,000 clones, around 75% of them singletons. Single viable CD3+CD4+CD8-CD45RO+ cells were sorted as the memory CD4+ T cells. Total CD4+ T cells were enriched by CD4 positive selection. Study findings and constraints: Of 164 reported CMV TCRbeta sequences, under 70 were found in memory CD4+ repertoires.

This TCR was recovered from an adult in good health and CMV-seronegative. Source material: memory CD4+ T cells from blood. The chain uses TRBV2 and TRBJ1-1; the D is unclear. The CDR3 here is CASLSFTEAFF. CDR3 in DNA: TGTGCCAGCCTATCGTTCACTGAAGCTTTCTTT.